The 3 T cell receptor beta chains given below trace back to one sample, sequenced in a study of blood T cell repertoires in COVID-19. Using immunoSEQ multiplex PCR, the repertoire was profiled, and TCRdb retains in-frame clones only, with some absent. The sample holds more than 55,000 clones; 70% to 90% are singletons and the top ten take around 7.7%. The sample was peripheral blood. The origin of the receptors is a human donor with active COVID-19. The donor label of this sample is uncertain.

J is TRBJ2-3 and V is TRBV19; 7 bases are shared with TRBD2. Unmatched junction bases numbered 10, after V lost 5 bases and J lost 2 bases. The CDR3 length is 16 residues. The germline V gene has CDR1 LNHDA and CDR2 SQIVND (reference sequence). The DNA for the CDR3 is TGTGCCAGTAGTTACCTTGCGGGAGCCTCCACAGATACGCAGTATTTT. This codes for CASSYLAGASTDTQYF.

CDR3 region: CASSKQGNGYTF. CDR3 coding DNA: TGTGCCAGCAGTAAACAGGGGAATGGCTACACCTTC. V and J are TRBV9 and TRBJ1-2, with 7 bases that match TRBD1. J was trimmed by 6 bases and V by 5 bases; bases with no gene match: 4. Looked up from germline, CDR1 is SGDLS and CDR2 is YYNGEE. The CDR3 has 12 amino acids.

The gene calls are TRBV5-1 and TRBJ2-7; 13 nucleotides match TRBD2. The V segment lost 7 bases and the J segment 6 bases; nucleotides outside the gene matches: 7. The CDR3 is made up of 14 amino acids. Germline V gene data show CDR1 as SGHRS and CDR2 as YFSETQ. Here the CDR3 DNA reads TGCGCCAGCTGTACTAGCGGGAGGGATAGCGAGCAGTACTTC. Translation: CASCTSGRDSEQYF.